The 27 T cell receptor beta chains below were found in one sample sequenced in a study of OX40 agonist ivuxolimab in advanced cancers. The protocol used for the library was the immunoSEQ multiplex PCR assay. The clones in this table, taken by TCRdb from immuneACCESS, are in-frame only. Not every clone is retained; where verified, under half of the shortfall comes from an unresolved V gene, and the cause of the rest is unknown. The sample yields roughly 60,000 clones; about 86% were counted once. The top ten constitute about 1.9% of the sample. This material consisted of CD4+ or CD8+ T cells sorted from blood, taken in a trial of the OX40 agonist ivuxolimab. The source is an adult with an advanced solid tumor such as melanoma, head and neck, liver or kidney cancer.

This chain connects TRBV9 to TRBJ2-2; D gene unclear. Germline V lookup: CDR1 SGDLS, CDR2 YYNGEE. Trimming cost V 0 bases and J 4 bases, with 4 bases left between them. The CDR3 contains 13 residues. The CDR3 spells CASSVVATGELFF. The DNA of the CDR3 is TGTGCCAGCAGCGTAGTTGCCACCGGGGAGCTGTTTTTT.

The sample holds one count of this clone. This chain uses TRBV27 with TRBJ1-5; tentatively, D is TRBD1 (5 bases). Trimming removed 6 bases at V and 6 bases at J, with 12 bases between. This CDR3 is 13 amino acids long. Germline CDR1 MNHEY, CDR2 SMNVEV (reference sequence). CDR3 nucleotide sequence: TGTGCCAGCAGACCTTCAGGGAGTCAGCCCCAGCATTTT. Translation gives CASRPSGSQPQHF.

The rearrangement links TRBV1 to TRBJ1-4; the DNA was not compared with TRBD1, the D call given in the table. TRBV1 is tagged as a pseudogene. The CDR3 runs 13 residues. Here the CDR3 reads CTSSRTGGEKLFF. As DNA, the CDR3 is TGCACCAGCAGCCGGACAGGGGGGGAAAAACTGTTTTTT.

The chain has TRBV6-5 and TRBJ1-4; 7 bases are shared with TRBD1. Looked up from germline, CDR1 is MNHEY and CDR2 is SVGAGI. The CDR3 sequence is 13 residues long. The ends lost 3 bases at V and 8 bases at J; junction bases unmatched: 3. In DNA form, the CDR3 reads TGTGCCAGCAGTTATGAGACAGGGGAAAAACTGTTTTTT. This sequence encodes CASSYETGEKLFF.

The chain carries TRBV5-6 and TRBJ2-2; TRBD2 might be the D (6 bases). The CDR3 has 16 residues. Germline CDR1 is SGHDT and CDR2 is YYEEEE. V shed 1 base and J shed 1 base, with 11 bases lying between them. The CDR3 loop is CASSLLVAENTGELFF. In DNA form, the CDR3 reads TGTGCCAGCAGCTTGCTGGTAGCGGAGAACACCGGGGAGCTGTTTTTT.

The CDR3 nucleotides read TGTGCCAGCAGTGAAAGGGGACCGGGACAGGGCTCTGAAGCTTTCTTT. It specifies CASSERGPGQGSEAFF. This sequence joins TRBV2 and TRBJ1-1, with 9 bases matching TRBD1. The CDR3 runs to 16 residues. Germline CDR1 and CDR2: SNHLY and FYNNEI. J gave up 6 bases and V 2 bases, and 10 bases lay outside the gene matches.

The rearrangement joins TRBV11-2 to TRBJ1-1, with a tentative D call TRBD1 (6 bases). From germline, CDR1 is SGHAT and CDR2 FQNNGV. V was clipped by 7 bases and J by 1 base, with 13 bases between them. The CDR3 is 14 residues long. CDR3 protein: CASIPGTQNTEAFF. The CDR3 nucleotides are TGTGCCAGCATCCCCGGGACACAGAACACTGAAGCTTTCTTT.

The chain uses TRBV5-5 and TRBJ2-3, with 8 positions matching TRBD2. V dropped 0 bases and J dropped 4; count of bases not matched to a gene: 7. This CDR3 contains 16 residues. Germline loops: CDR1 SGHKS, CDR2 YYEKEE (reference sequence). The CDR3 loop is CASSLVGLDLPDTQYF. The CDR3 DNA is TGTGCCAGCAGCTTGGTGGGACTAGATCTCCCAGATACGCAGTATTTT.

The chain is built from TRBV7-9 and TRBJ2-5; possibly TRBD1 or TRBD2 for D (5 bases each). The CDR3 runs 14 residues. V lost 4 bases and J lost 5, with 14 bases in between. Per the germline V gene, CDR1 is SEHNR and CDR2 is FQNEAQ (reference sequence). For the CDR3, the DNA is TGTGCCAGCAGCTCGGGGACGGGTAGGGAGACCCAGTACTTC. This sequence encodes CASSSGTGRETQYF.

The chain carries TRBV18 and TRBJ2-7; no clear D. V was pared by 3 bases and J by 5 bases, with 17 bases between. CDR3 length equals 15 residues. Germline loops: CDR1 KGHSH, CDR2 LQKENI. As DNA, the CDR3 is TGTGCCAGCTCACCTACGGTGGGGTTATCCAACGAGCAGTACTTC. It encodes CASSPTVGLSNEQYF.

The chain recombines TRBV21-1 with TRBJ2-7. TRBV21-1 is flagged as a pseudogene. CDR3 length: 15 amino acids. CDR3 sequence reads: CASSKVVSITYEQYF. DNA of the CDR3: TGTGCCAGCAGCAAAGTCGTCTCCATTACCTACGAGCAGTACTTC.

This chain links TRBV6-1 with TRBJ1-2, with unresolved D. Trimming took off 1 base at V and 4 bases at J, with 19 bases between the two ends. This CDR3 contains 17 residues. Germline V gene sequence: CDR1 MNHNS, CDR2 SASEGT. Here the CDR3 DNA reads TGTGCCAGCAGTGAAGATCAGGAGACACGGACCCTCTATGGCTACACCTTC. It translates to CASSEDQETRTLYGYTF.

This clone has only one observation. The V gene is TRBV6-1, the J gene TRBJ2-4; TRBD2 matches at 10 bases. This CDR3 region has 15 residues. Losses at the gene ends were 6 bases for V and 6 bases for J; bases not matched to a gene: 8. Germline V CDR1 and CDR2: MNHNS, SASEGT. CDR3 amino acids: CASRTGTSEGNIQYF. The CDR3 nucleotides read TGTGCCAGCAGAACCGGGACTAGCGAAGGAAACATTCAGTACTTC.

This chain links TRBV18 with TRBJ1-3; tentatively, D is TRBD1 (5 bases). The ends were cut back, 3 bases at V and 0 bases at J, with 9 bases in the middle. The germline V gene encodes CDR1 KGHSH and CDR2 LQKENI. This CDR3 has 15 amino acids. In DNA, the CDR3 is TGTGCCAGCTCACCTGCAGGGAGCTCTGGAAACACCATATATTTT. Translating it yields CASSPAGSSGNTIYF.

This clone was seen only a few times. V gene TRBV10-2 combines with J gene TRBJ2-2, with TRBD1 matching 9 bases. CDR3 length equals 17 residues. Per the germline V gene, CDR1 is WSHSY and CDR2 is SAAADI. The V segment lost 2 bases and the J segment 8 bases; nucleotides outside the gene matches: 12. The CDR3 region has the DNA TGCGCCAGCAGTGAGCGGGGAGGACAGGGGATGGTGGGGGAGCTGTTTTTT. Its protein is CASSERGGQGMVGELFF.

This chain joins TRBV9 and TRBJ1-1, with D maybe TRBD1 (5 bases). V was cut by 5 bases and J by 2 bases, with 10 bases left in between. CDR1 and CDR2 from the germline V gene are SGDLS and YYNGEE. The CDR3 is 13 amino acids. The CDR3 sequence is CASSTQGNTEAFF. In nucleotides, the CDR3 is TGTGCCAGCAGTACGCAGGGTAACACTGAAGCTTTCTTT. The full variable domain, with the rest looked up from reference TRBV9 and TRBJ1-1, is DSGVTQTPKHLITATGQRVTLRCSPRSGDLSVYWYQQSLDQGLQFLIQYYNGEERAKGNILERFSAQQFPDLHSELNLSSLELGDSALYFCASSTQGNTEAFFGQGTRLTVV.

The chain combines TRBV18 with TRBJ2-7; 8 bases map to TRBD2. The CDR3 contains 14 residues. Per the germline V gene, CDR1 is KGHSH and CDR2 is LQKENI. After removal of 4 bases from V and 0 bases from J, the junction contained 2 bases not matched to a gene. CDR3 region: CASSRREGSYEQYF. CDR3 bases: TGTGCCAGCTCACGACGGGAGGGCTCCTACGAGCAGTACTTC.

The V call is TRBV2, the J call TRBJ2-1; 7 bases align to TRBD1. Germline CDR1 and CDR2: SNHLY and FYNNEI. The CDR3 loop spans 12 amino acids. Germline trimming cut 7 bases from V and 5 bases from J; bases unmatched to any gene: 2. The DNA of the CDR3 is TGTGCCAGCATGGGGACAGACAATGAGCAGTTCTTC. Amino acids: CASMGTDNEQFF. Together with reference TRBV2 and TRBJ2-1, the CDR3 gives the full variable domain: EPEVTQTPSHQVTQMGQEVILRCVPISNHLYFYWYRQILGQKVEFLVSFYNNEISEKSEIFDDQFSVERPDGSNFTLKIRSTKLEDSAMYFCASMGTDNEQFFGPGTRLTVL.

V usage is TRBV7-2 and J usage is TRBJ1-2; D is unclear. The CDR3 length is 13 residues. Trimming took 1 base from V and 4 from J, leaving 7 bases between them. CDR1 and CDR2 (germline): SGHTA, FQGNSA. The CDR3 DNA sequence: TGTGCCAGCAGCTTAGATCCACCCTATGGCTACACCTTC. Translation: CASSLDPPYGYTF.

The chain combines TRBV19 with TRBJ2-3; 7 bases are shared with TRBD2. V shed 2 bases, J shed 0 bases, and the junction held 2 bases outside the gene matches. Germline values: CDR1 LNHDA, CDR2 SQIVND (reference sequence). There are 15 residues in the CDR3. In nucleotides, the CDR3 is TGTGCCAGTAGTATACTAGCGGCTAGCACAGATACGCAGTATTTT. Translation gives CASSILAASTDTQYF.

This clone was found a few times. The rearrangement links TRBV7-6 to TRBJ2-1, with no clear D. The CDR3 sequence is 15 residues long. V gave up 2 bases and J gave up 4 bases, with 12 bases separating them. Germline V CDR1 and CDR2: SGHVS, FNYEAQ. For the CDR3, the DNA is TGTGCCAGCAGCTTACTCAACGCCCGTTACAATGAGCAGTTCTTC. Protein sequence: CASSLLNARYNEQFF.

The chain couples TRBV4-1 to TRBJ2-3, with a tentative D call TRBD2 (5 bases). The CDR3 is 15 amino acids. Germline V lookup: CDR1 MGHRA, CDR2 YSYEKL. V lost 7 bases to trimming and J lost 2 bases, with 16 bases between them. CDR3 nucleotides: TGCGCCAGCAAGGATGAGGGCGGATTCACAGATACGCAGTATTTT. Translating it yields CASKDEGGFTDTQYF.

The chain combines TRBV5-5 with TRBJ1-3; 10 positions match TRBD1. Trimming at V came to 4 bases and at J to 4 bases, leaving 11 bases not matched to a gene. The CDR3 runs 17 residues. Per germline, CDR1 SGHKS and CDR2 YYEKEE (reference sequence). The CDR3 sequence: CASSALTGTGVGNTIYF. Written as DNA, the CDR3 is TGTGCCAGCAGCGCTCTTACCGGGACAGGGGTAGGAAACACCATATATTTT.

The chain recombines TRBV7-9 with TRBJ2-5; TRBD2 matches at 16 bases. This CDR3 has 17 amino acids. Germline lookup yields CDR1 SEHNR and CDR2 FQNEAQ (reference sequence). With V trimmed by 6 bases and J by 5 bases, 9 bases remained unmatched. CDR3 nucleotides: TGTGCCAGCAGACCGGGACTAGCGGGGGGGCCTGGGGAGACCCAGTACTTC. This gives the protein CASRPGLAGGPGETQYF.

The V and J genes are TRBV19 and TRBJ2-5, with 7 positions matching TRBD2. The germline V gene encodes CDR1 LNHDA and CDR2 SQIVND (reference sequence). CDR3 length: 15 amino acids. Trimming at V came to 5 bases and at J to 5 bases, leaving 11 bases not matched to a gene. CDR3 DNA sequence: TGTGCCAGTAGTTCCCCGGGCGGAGCGGGGGAGACCCAGTACTTC. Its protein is CASSSPGGAGETQYF.

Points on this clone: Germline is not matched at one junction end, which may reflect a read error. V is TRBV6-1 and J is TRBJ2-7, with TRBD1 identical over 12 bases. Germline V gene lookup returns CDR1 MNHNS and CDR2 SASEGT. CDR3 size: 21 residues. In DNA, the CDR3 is TGTGCCAGCAGTAAAGCCGGGACAGGGGGCTCTTCTAGCGGAAACAGCTACGAGCAGTACTTC. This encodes CASSKAGTGGSSSGNSYEQYF.

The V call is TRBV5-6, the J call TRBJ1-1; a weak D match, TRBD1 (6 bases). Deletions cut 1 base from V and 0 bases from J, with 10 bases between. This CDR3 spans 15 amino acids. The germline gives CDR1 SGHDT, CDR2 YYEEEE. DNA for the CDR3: TGTGCCAGCAGCTTGAAGCCAGGGGTGAACACTGAAGCTTTCTTT. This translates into CASSLKPGVNTEAFF.